These 18 T cell receptor beta chains share one sample of origin, sequenced in a study of OX40 agonist ivuxolimab in advanced cancers. Sequencing was performed with immunoSEQ multiplex PCR; in TCRdb, only in-frame clones are kept and a portion is missing. The table shows some 70,000 clones, with roughly 85% occurring only once. The sequenced sample was CD4+ or CD8+ T cells sorted from blood, obtained in a trial of the OX40 agonist ivuxolimab. The receptor source for this set is an adult with an advanced solid tumor such as melanoma, head and neck, liver or kidney cancer.

This sequence joins TRBV2 and TRBJ1-2; no reliable D call. Germline CDR1 SNHLY, CDR2 FYNNEI. Between the trimmed V and J ends, which lost 3 bases and 4 bases, there was a span of 6 bases. The CDR3 has 12 amino acids. CDR3 protein: CASSELGYGYTF. The CDR3 DNA reads TGTGCCAGCAGTGAGTTAGGCTATGGCTACACCTTC.

A remark on this clone: No conserved phenylalanine or tryptophan ends this CDR3, so it is likely a read error. The chain employs TRBV2 and TRBJ1-2, with no clear D. Trimming shortened V by 11 bases and J by 6 bases, and 19 bases separated the two germline ends. CDR3 length equals 13 residues. Germline V CDR1 and CDR2: SNHLY, FYNNEI. In nucleotides, the CDR3 is TGTGCCGGCCGACCCGGGCCCCGGAATGGCTACACCCTC. Its protein product is CAGRPGPRNGYTL.

The rearrangement uses TRBV6-5 and TRBJ1-4, with 8 bases identical to TRBD1. Germline V gene data show CDR1 as MNHEY and CDR2 as SVGAGI. The CDR3 has 14 amino acids. V was pared by 6 bases and J by 6 bases, with 6 bases of the junction left unmatched. CDR3 in DNA: TGTGCCAGCAGGAGGACAGGGAGATATGAAAAACTGTTTTTT. Protein product: CASRRTGRYEKLFF.

In this sample, this clone turned up a few times. The chain's CDR3 is CASRDRGNQPQHF. In DNA form, the CDR3 reads TGTGCCAGTAGGGACAGGGGGAATCAGCCCCAGCATTTT. The gene calls are TRBV19 and TRBJ1-5; TRBD1 agrees at 10 bases. Looked up from germline, CDR1 is LNHDA and CDR2 is SQIVND (reference sequence). V shed 6 bases, J shed 4 bases, and the junction held 0 bases outside the gene matches. This CDR3 has 13 residues.

The rearrangement links TRBV5-1 to TRBJ1-4; no definite D call. Germline CDR1 reads SGHRS; CDR2 reads YFSETQ. The length of the CDR3 is 16 residues. The V gene lost 0 bases and the J gene lost 5 bases, with 14 bases spanning the gap. The CDR3, as DNA: TGCGCCAGCAGCTTGGTAGTCGGCGGATTGAATGAAAAACTGTTTTTT. As protein: CASSLVVGGLNEKLFF. The full variable domain, rest sourced from reference TRBV5-1 and TRBJ1-4, is KAGVTQTPRYLIKTRGQQVTLSCSPISGHRSVSWYQQTPGQGLQFLFEYFSETQRNKGNFPGRFSGRQFSNSRSEMNVSTLELGDSALYLCASSLVVGGLNEKLFFGSGTQLSVL.

This chain connects TRBV12-5 to TRBJ2-2; D is perhaps TRBD2 (5 bases). The germline gives CDR1 LGHNT, CDR2 FRNRAP. V was clipped by 0 bases and J by 5 bases, with 13 bases between them. The CDR3 loop spans 16 amino acids. CDR3 coding DNA: TGTGCTAGTGGTTTGGTACTAGTCGTAGGGACCGGGGAGCTGTTTTTT. This gives the protein CASGLVLVVGTGELFF.

The rearrangement joins TRBV18 to TRBJ2-5; D is unresolved. The ends were cut back, 2 bases at V and 5 bases at J, with 18 bases in the middle. The CDR3 runs to 16 residues. Germline values: CDR1 KGHSH, CDR2 LQKENI. CDR3: CASSPVGKARLETQYF. The CDR3, as DNA: TGTGCCAGCTCACCAGTGGGAAAAGCGAGGCTTGAGACCCAGTACTTC.

The V call is TRBV11-3, the J call TRBJ2-1; TRBD1 agrees at 7 bases. V lost 3 bases to trimming and J lost 5 bases; unmatched junction nucleotides: 4. The CDR3 loop spans 14 amino acids. Germline lookup yields CDR1 SGHNT and CDR2 YENEEA. In nucleotides, the CDR3 is TGTGCCAGCAGCTTGGGACAGAATAACAATGAGCAGTTCTTC. The encoded protein is CASSLGQNNNEQFF.

This clone was observed a single time. The chain has TRBV7-2 and TRBJ1-5; D is uncertain. The V end lost 6 bases, the J end lost 2 bases, and 11 bases lay between the germline ends. The CDR3 is made up of 14 amino acids. Germline V gene data show CDR1 as SGHTA and CDR2 as FQGNSA. CDR3 residues: CASSTLGGNQPQHF. The CDR3, as DNA: TGTGCCAGCAGTACACTGGGAGGCAATCAGCCCCAGCATTTT.

In this sample, this clone turned up a few times. The chain employs TRBV5-1 and TRBJ1-5; D uncertain. Trimming took 0 bases from V and 9 from J, leaving 10 bases between them. The CDR3 contains 13 residues. Germline-derived CDR1 and CDR2 are SGHRS and YFSETQ. As DNA, the CDR3 is TGCGCCAGCAGCTTGGATTGGGGTGGGCCCCAGCATTTT. This gives the protein CASSLDWGGPQHF.

V and J are TRBV18 and TRBJ2-7, with a tentative D call TRBD1 (5 bases). The CDR3 has 13 residues. Germline CDR1 reads KGHSH; CDR2 reads LQKENI. The V and J ends lost 3 bases and 5 bases respectively, with 11 bases between them. The CDR3 reads CASSPFDSNEQYF. In nucleotides, the CDR3 is TGTGCCAGCTCACCCTTCGACAGCAACGAGCAGTACTTC.

This chain joins TRBV14 and TRBJ2-7, with 7 bases matching TRBD1. CDR3 length equals 12 residues. The junction had 2 bases not matched to a gene; V was cut back by 4 bases and J by 5 bases. Germline V gives CDR1 SGHDN, CDR2 FVKESK. Written as DNA, the CDR3 is TGTGCCAGCAGCCGCCAGGGGGACGAGCAGTACTTC. It encodes CASSRQGDEQYF.

The chain carries TRBV5-4 and TRBJ2-1, with 9 nucleotides matching TRBD2. Germline V gene sequence: CDR1 SGHNT, CDR2 YYREEE (reference sequence). After removal of 0 bases from V and 6 bases from J, the junction contained 7 bases not matched to a gene. The CDR3 has 16 residues. CDR3 protein: CASSLGASGGFNEQFF. CDR3 in DNA: TGTGCCAGCAGCTTGGGCGCGAGCGGGGGGTTCAATGAGCAGTTCTTC.

The rearrangement uses TRBV5-1 and TRBJ2-5; TRBD2 agrees at 8 bases. V lost 3 bases and J lost 5; bases outside the gene matches: 9. The CDR3 is made up of 15 amino acids. CDR1 and CDR2 from the germline V gene are SGHRS and YFSETQ. The CDR3 sequence is CASSSLAGPGETQYF. As DNA, the CDR3 is TGCGCCAGCAGCTCCTTAGCGGGGCCGGGTGAGACCCAGTACTTC.

This chain connects TRBV30 to TRBJ1-5; D perhaps matches TRBD1 (5 bases). V was shortened by 4 bases and J by 7 bases, with 23 bases between the two germline ends. The CDR3 length is 16 residues. The germline V gene has CDR1 GTSNPN and CDR2 SVGIG (reference sequence). For the CDR3, the DNA is TGTGCCTGGAAGGGGAGCAGTGGCCACCGCGGGCAGCCCCAGCATTTT. Translation gives CAWKGSSGHRGQPQHF. The whole variable domain, filled in from reference TRBV30 and TRBJ1-5, reads SQTIHQWPATLVQPVGSPLSLECTVEGTSNPNLYWYRQAAGRGLQLLFYSVGIGQISSEVPQNLSASRPQDRQFILSSKKLLLSDSGFYLCAWKGSSGHRGQPQHFGDGTRLSIL.

This chain joins TRBV7-8 and TRBJ2-7, with 8 bases lining up with TRBD1. This CDR3 is built from 14 residues. V gave up 5 bases and J gave up 3 bases; unmatched junction bases: 6. In germline, CDR1 is SGHVS, CDR2 FQNEAQ. CDR3 sequence (DNA): TGTGCCAGCAGCGAAAGGACAGGGAACTACGAGCAGTACTTC. It specifies CASSERTGNYEQYF.

This clone was detected once. The rearrangement uses TRBV18 and TRBJ1-5; D is unclear. The CDR3 consists of 14 residues. CDR1 is KGHSH, CDR2 LQKENI, per germline. The V gene lost 4 bases and the J gene lost 4 bases, with 11 bases spanning the gap. The DNA for the CDR3 is TGTGCCAGCTCACTCAACGCGGAAAATCAGCCCCAGCATTTT. Translating it yields CASSLNAENQPQHF.

The chain joins TRBV18 to TRBJ2-6, with a possible D match to TRBD2 (5 bases). CDR1 KGHSH and CDR2 LQKENI come from the germline V gene. The CDR3 totals 16 residues. Trimming stripped 6 bases from V and 0 bases from J, with 12 bases between. CDR3 DNA sequence: TGTGCCAGCTCCCCCTTGGGGAGCTCTGGGGCCAACGTCCTGACTTTC. The encoded protein is CASSPLGSSGANVLTF.